The 32 T cell receptor beta chains presented below share a single source sample, sequenced in a study of blood T cell repertoires in COVID-19. This table comes from immunoSEQ multiplex PCR, and its TCRdb copy is limited to in-frame clones, with some not included. The table has 200,000 or so clones, roughly 79% seen once; the top ten hold 12%. The sequenced material came from peripheral blood. The receptor source for this set is a woman of 80 years or more with COVID-19, enrolled during active disease.

This clone has only a few counts. The chain has TRBV27 and TRBJ2-1, with D perhaps matching TRBD2 (7 bases). The CDR3 is 15 amino acids. Germline V gene data show CDR1 as MNHEY and CDR2 as SMNVEV (reference sequence). Trimming cost V 1 base and J 3 bases, with 10 bases left between them. The CDR3 nucleotides read TGTGCCAGCAGTTTATGGGGGGGCTACTACAATGAGCAGTTCTTC. Amino acid sequence: CASSLWGGYYNEQFF.

The chain has TRBV5-1 and TRBJ2-7; 7 bases line up with TRBD1. Germline V gene sequence: CDR1 SGHRS, CDR2 YFSETQ. Trimming removed 3 bases from V and 3 bases from J; junction bases left unmatched: 12. The CDR3 spans 16 residues. The CDR3 region has the DNA TGCGCCAGCAGCTCCTCGACAGGGACAATGGACTACGAGCAGTACTTC. It translates to CASSSSTGTMDYEQYF.

The chain uses TRBV6-5 and TRBJ2-7; D is possibly TRBD1 (5 bases). Germline CDR1 and CDR2: MNHEY and SVGAGI. The V gene lost 7 bases and the J gene lost 6 bases, with 13 bases spanning the gap. This CDR3 contains 12 residues. For the CDR3, the DNA is TGTGCCAGCATCCTCCAGGGAATCGAGCAGTACTTC. Translating gives CASILQGIEQYF.

The chain recombines TRBV5-4 with TRBJ2-1; 14 bases are a match to TRBD2. The germline V gene has CDR1 SGHNT and CDR2 YYREEE (reference sequence). V was clipped by 4 bases and J by 5 bases; unmatched bases: 11. This CDR3 is built from 18 residues. The CDR3 loop is CASSRGTSGGARDNEQFF. The CDR3 DNA reads as TGTGCCAGCAGCCGCGGGACTAGCGGGGGCGCTCGGGACAATGAGCAGTTCTTC.

This chain connects TRBV11-2 to TRBJ1-5, with D maybe TRBD1 (5 bases). The CDR3 contains 15 residues. The V and J ends lost 5 bases and 2 bases respectively, with 13 bases between them. CDR1 is SGHAT and CDR2 is FQNNGV in the germline V gene. Here the CDR3 reads CASSPGTRGNQPQHF. CDR3 nucleotide sequence: TGTGCCAGCAGCCCGGGGACTAGGGGCAATCAGCCCCAGCATTTT.

The chain recombines TRBV3-1 (or the pseudogene TRBV3-2) with TRBJ2-2; weak D call: TRBD1 (5 bases). Trimming pared 1 base from V and 6 bases from J, leaving 9 bases between. Germline V CDR1 and CDR2: LGHDT, YNNKEL (reference sequence). This CDR3 contains 14 residues. CDR3 sequence (DNA): TGTGCCAGCAGCCAAGCCAGGGTGTCCGGGGAGCTGTTTTTT. Residues: CASSQARVSGELFF.

The chain combines TRBV28 with TRBJ2-7; 7 bases fit TRBD1. V trimming: 8 bases; J trimming: 1 base; junction bases outside the gene matches: 2. Germline CDR1 MDHEN, CDR2 SYDVKM. This CDR3 is built from 12 residues. CDR3 coding DNA: TGTGCCAGCGAGGACAGGTCCTACGAGCAGTACTTC. This gives the protein CASEDRSYEQYF.

This chain joins TRBV19 and TRBJ1-6; possibly TRBD1 for D (5 bases). The V gene's germline CDR1 is LNHDA and CDR2 SQIVND (reference sequence). The CDR3 extends over 13 amino acids. The ends were cut back, 2 bases at V and 9 bases at J, with 8 bases in the middle. The CDR3 nucleotides read TGTGCCAGTAGTATACCTCAGGGTTCACCCCTCCACTTT. Translating gives CASSIPQGSPLHF.

CDR3 DNA: TGTGCCAGCAGTATACAGGGATATGGCTACACCTTC. Protein product: CASSIQGYGYTF. J is TRBJ1-2 and V is TRBV6-2 or TRBV6-3; weak D call: TRBD1 (6 bases). The CDR3 extends over 12 amino acids. V lost 5 bases and J 5 bases, leaving 9 bases between the germline ends. Germline V lookup: CDR1 MNHEY, CDR2 SVGEGT.

This chain joins TRBV7-6 and TRBJ2-3, with 16 bases identical to TRBD2. The CDR3 contains 16 residues. Unmatched junction bases numbered 4, after V lost 5 bases and J lost 5 bases. Germline V gene data show CDR1 as SGHVS and CDR2 as FNYEAQ. CDR3 nucleotides: TGTGCCAGCAGCCCGGGGACTAGCGGGAGGGAAGATACGCAGTATTTT. Protein sequence: CASSPGTSGREDTQYF.

The J gene is TRBJ1-3, the V gene TRBV3-1 (or the pseudogene TRBV3-2); D unresolved. Germline assignment: CDR1 LGHDT and CDR2 YNNKEL (reference sequence). V shed 6 bases and J shed 1 base, with 13 bases lying between them. The CDR3 has 15 residues. The DNA of the CDR3 is TGTGCCAGCAGACTCCTCGGAGGGTCTGGAAACACCATATATTTT. It encodes CASRLLGGSGNTIYF.

The chain joins TRBV2 to TRBJ1-3, with a weak D call TRBD1 (5 bases). This CDR3 has 13 amino acids. Germline CDR1 is SNHLY and CDR2 is FYNNEI. Trimming took 10 bases from V and 0 from J, leaving 10 bases between them. Here the CDR3 reads CAILQGSGNTIYF. As DNA, the CDR3 is TGTGCCATCCTCCAGGGCTCTGGAAACACCATATATTTT.

The genes are TRBV11-2 and TRBJ2-7; perhaps TRBD1 as D (6 bases). The length of the CDR3 is 12 residues. The ends were cut back, 3 bases at V and 4 bases at J, with 7 bases in the middle. The germline V gene has CDR1 SGHAT and CDR2 FQNNGV. The CDR3 DNA follows: TGTGCCAGCAGCTTTAGGGGGTACGAGCAGTACTTC. This translates into CASSFRGYEQYF.

The chain carries TRBV9 and TRBJ1-2; tentative D call: TRBD1 (6 bases). Germline CDR1 and CDR2: SGDLS and YYNGEE. The CDR3 is 14 residues long. The germline V and J ends were trimmed by 5 bases and 0 bases, with 11 bases remaining between them. DNA for the CDR3: TGTGCCAGCAGTGAGGGGGGGTCTAACTATGGCTACACCTTC. Translation gives CASSEGGSNYGYTF.

This clone occurred a few times. The chain uses TRBV6-1 and TRBJ1-6; 7 nucleotides align to TRBD1. The CDR3 extends over 15 amino acids. Losses at the gene ends were 1 base for V and 9 bases for J; bases not matched to a gene: 6. From germline, CDR1 is MNHNS and CDR2 SASEGT. CDR3 nucleotides: TGTGCCAGCAGTGAAGAGCTAGGGGGCGTTTCACCCCTCCACTTT. Its translation: CASSEELGGVSPLHF.

This sequence joins TRBV5-1 and TRBJ2-7; TRBD1 aligns across 7 bases. Trimming removed 4 bases from V and 5 bases from J; junction bases left unmatched: 9. The length of the CDR3 is 14 residues. Germline V CDR1 and CDR2: SGHRS, YFSETQ. The CDR3 coding sequence is TGCGCCAGCAGCCACGACAGGGTGCAAAACGAGCAGTACTTC. Translated, it gives CASSHDRVQNEQYF.

This chain connects TRBV3-1 (or the pseudogene TRBV3-2) to TRBJ2-3; maybe TRBD2 (5 bases). The CDR3 totals 15 residues. The V gene's germline CDR1 is LGHDT and CDR2 YNNKEL (reference sequence). Trimming took off 0 bases at V and 5 bases at J, with 12 bases between the two ends. Written as DNA, the CDR3 is TGTGCCAGCAGCCAAGATACTAAGCGGAGAGATACGCAGTATTTT. Translating it yields CASSQDTKRRDTQYF.

The chain is built from TRBV3-1 (or the pseudogene TRBV3-2) and TRBJ1-6; D is ambiguous. V was pared by 4 bases and J by 6 bases, with 10 bases between. CDR1 and CDR2 (germline): LGHDT, YNNKEL (reference sequence). CDR3 length: 14 amino acids. The CDR3 sequence is CASSLGRSNSPLHF. The DNA for the CDR3 is TGTGCCAGCAGCCTCGGGAGGTCTAATTCACCCCTCCACTTT.

This chain uses TRBV18 with TRBJ1-4; unclear D gene. CDR1 and CDR2 from the germline V gene are KGHSH and LQKENI. The ends were cut back, 4 bases at V and 5 bases at J, with 17 bases in the middle. The length of the CDR3 is 16 residues. CDR3 protein: CASSLYVGSGNEKLFF. Written as DNA, the CDR3 is TGTGCCAGCTCACTATACGTCGGGTCTGGAAATGAAAAACTGTTTTTT.

The chain combines TRBV3-1 (or the pseudogene TRBV3-2) with TRBJ2-3, with D unresolved. Germline CDR1 reads LGHDT; CDR2 reads YNNKEL (reference sequence). The CDR3 extends over 15 amino acids. The V and J ends lost 0 bases and 0 bases respectively, with 7 bases between them. The chain's CDR3 is CASSQDGFSTDTQYF. The CDR3 DNA reads TGTGCCAGCAGCCAAGACGGTTTCAGCACAGATACGCAGTATTTT.

The genes are TRBV6-2 or TRBV6-3 and TRBJ2-5; 16 bases are a match to TRBD2. The CDR3 consists of 20 residues. CDR1 is MNHEY and CDR2 is SVGEGT in the germline V gene. J gave up 5 bases and V 4 bases, and 16 bases lay outside the gene matches. The DNA of the CDR3 is TGTGCCAGCAGTTTCAATACCGGGACTAGCGGGAGGGCCGTTTCGGAGACCCAGTACTTC. This gives the protein CASSFNTGTSGRAVSETQYF.

V usage is TRBV4-3 and J usage is TRBJ2-5, with D possibly matching TRBD2 (6 bases). With 2 bases removed from V and 2 bases from J, the gap between germline ends came to 9 bases. The CDR3 is made up of 14 amino acids. Germline V gene data show CDR1 as LGHNA and CDR2 as YSLEER. CDR3 in amino acids: CASSQSGVQETQYF. The CDR3 DNA is TGCGCCAGCAGCCAATCGGGGGTGCAAGAGACCCAGTACTTC.

The CDR3 spells CASSPQRRFGSGGQHGYTF. The CDR3 region has the DNA TGTGCCAGCTCACCTCAAAGGAGGTTTGGATCGGGAGGTCAACATGGCTACACCTTC. V gene TRBV18 combines with J gene TRBJ1-2; no reliable D call. V was pared by 3 bases and J by 6 bases, with 29 bases between. The CDR3 has 19 amino acids. The germline V gene has CDR1 KGHSH and CDR2 LQKENI. Looking up the rest from reference TRBV18 and TRBJ1-2 gives the full variable domain: NAGVMQNPRHLVRRRGQEARLRCSPMKGHSHVYWYRQLPEEGLKFMVYLQKENIIDESGMPKERFSAEFPKEGPSILRIQQVVRGDSAAYFCASSPQRRFGSGGQHGYTFGSGTRLTVV.

This clone appeared once. This chain joins TRBV3-1 (or the pseudogene TRBV3-2) and TRBJ2-7, with 7 positions matching TRBD1. V dropped 0 bases and J dropped 2; count of bases not matched to a gene: 10. This CDR3 is built from 17 residues. Germline V CDR1 and CDR2: LGHDT, YNNKEL (reference sequence). The CDR3 region has the DNA TGTGCCAGCAGCCAAGATAGGGGGCAGGGAGCTACCTACGAGCAGTACTTC. Its protein product is CASSQDRGQGATYEQYF.

This clone was seen just once. This rearrangement joins TRBV5-6 to TRBJ2-7; TRBD2 aligns across 11 bases. The germline V gene encodes CDR1 SGHDT and CDR2 YYEEEE. This CDR3 is built from 14 residues. The V segment lost 1 base and the J segment 3 bases; nucleotides outside the gene matches: 0. CDR3 region: CASSLTSGSYEQYF. In DNA form, the CDR3 reads TGTGCCAGCAGCTTGACTAGCGGGAGCTACGAGCAGTACTTC.

The gene calls are TRBV30 and TRBJ2-3, with TRBD2 identical over 7 bases. The germline V gene encodes CDR1 GTSNPN and CDR2 SVGIG (reference sequence). The CDR3 runs 13 residues. V shed 7 bases and J 3 bases; nucleotides not matched to a gene: 7. CDR3 protein: CASSGDGTDTQYF. CDR3 DNA sequence: TGTGCCTCCAGCGGGGACGGTACAGATACGCAGTATTTT.

V gene TRBV11-3 combines with J gene TRBJ2-1; TRBD2 might be the D (6 bases). This CDR3 region has 15 residues. Trimming took 7 bases from V and 12 from J, leaving 25 bases between them. Germline CDR1 is SGHNT and CDR2 is YENEEA. The CDR3 region is CASTPGGGRALGQFF. The CDR3 DNA reads TGTGCCAGCACCCCCGGGGGTGGCCGGGCCCTGGGGCAGTTCTTC.

V usage is TRBV7-8 and J usage is TRBJ2-7, with 7 bases lining up with TRBD1. Germline CDR1 reads SGHVS; CDR2 reads FQNEAQ. The CDR3 is 15 amino acids. Trimming removed 1 base from V and 1 base from J; junction bases left unmatched: 4. For the CDR3, the DNA is TGTGCCAGCAGCTTAGGGACAGGCCATTCCTACGAGCAGTACTTC. Translation gives CASSLGTGHSYEQYF. The whole variable domain, filled in from reference TRBV7-8 and TRBJ2-7, reads GAGVSQSPRYKVAKRGQDVALRCDPISGHVSLFWYQQALGQGPEFLTYFQNEAQLDKSGLPSDRFFAERPEGSVSTLKIQRTQQEDSAVYLCASSLGTGHSYEQYFGPGTRLTVT.

The DNA of the CDR3 is TGTGCCAGCAGCTTCAGGACAGGGGGCTTGGATGGCTACACCTTC. It yields the protein CASSFRTGGLDGYTF. This sequence joins TRBV7-9 and TRBJ1-2; 11 nucleotides align to TRBD1. The V segment lost 3 bases and the J segment 6 bases; nucleotides outside the gene matches: 6. Germline V gives CDR1 SEHNR, CDR2 FQNEAQ (reference sequence). The CDR3 loop spans 15 amino acids. The whole variable domain, remainder taken from reference TRBV7-9 and TRBJ1-2, is DTGVSQNPRHKITKRGQNVTFRCDPISEHNRLYWYRQTLGQGPEFLTYFQNEAQLEKSRLLSDRFSAERPKGSFSTLEIQRTEQGDSAMYLCASSFRTGGLDGYTFGSGTRLTVV.

V is TRBV6-5 and J is TRBJ2-1; 9 bases align to TRBD1. The germline gives CDR1 MNHEY, CDR2 SVGAGI. V shed 0 bases, J shed 8 bases, and the junction held 8 bases outside the gene matches. The CDR3 length is 16 residues. The CDR3 nucleotides read TGTGCCAGCAGTTACTCGAGGGACAGGGTAGGCGATGAGCAGTTCTTC. Its protein product is CASSYSRDRVGDEQFF.

This sequence joins TRBV5-1 and TRBJ2-3; TRBD2 matches at 9 bases. Looked up from germline, CDR1 is SGHRS and CDR2 is YFSETQ. CDR3 size: 16 residues. Trimming at V came to 1 base and at J to 0 bases, leaving 3 bases not matched to a gene. This CDR3 is CASSLPSGVSTDTQYF. In nucleotides, the CDR3 is TGCGCCAGCAGCTTGCCTAGCGGGGTTAGCACAGATACGCAGTATTTT.

The rearrangement uses TRBV10-3 and TRBJ2-3, with 10 bases identical to TRBD2. The germline V gene encodes CDR1 ENHRY and CDR2 SYGVKD. The J segment lost 5 bases and the V segment lost 6 bases, leaving 8 bases of the junction unmatched. This CDR3 comprises 15 residues. CDR3 sequence (DNA): TGTGCCATCAGCCAAGCGGGGGGGCGTGAAGATACGCAGTATTTT. Translation: CAISQAGGREDTQYF.